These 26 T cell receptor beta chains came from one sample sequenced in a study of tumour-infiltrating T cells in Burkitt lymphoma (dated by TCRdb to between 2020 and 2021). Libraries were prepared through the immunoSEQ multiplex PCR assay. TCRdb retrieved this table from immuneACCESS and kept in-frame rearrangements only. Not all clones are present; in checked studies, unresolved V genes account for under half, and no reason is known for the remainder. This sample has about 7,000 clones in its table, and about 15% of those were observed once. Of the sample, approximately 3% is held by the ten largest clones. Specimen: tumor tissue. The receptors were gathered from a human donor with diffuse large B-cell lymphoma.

CDR3 residues: CATQLWADEKLFF. CDR3 coding DNA: TGTGCCACCCAGCTTTGGGCAGACGAAAAACTGTTTTTT. V and J are TRBV25-1 and TRBJ1-4; D gene ambiguous. V was trimmed by 10 bases and J by 8 bases, leaving 17 bases between them. CDR3 length: 13 residues. The germline gives CDR1 MGHDK, CDR2 SYGVNS.

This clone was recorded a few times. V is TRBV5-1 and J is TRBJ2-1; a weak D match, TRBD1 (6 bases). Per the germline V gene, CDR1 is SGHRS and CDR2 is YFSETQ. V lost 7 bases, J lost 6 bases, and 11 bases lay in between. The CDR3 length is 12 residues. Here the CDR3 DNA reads TGCGCCAGCGGTATACAGGGCAATGAGCAGTTCTTC. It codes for CASGIQGNEQFF.

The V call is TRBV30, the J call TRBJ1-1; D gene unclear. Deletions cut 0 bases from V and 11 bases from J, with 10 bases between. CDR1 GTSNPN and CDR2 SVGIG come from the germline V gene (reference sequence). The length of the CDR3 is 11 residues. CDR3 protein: CAWSVGPPAFF. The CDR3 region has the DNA TGTGCCTGGAGTGTAGGTCCCCCCGCTTTCTTT.

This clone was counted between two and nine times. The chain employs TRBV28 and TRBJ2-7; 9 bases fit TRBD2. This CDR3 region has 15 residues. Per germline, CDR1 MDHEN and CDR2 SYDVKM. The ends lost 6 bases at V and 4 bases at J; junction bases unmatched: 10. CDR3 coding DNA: TGTGCCAGCAGCTGGACTAGCGAGGTCCTTTACGAGCAGTACTTC. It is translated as CASSWTSEVLYEQYF.

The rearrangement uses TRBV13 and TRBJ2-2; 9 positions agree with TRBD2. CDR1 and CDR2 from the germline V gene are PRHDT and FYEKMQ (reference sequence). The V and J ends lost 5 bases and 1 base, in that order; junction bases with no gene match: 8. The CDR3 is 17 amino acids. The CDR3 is CASSPGLASKNTGELFF. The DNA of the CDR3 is TGTGCCAGCAGCCCCGGACTAGCGTCTAAGAACACCGGGGAGCTGTTTTTT.

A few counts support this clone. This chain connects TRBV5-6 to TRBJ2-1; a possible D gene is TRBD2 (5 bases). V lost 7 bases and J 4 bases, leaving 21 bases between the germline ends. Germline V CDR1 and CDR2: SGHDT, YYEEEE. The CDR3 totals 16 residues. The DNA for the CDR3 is TGTGCCAGCTCCCCCTGGCGGGCGGGCCGATACAATGAGCAGTTCTTC. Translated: CASSPWRAGRYNEQFF.

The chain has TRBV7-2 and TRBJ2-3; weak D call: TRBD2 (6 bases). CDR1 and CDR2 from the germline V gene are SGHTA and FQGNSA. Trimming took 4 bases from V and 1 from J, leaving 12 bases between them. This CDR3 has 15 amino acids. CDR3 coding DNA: TGTGCCAGCAGCTCTCCGGGACTTGGCACAGATACGCAGTATTTT. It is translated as CASSSPGLGTDTQYF.

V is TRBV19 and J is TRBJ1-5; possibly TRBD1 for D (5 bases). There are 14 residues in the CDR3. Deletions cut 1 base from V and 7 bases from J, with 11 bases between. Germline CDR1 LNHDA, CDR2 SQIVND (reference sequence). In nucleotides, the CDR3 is TGTGCCAGTAGTATAGGGGACGACAGCCAGCCCCAGCATTTT. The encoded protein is CASSIGDDSQPQHF. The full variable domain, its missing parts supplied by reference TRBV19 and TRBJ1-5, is DGGITQSPKYLFRKEGQNVTLSCEQNLNHDAMYWYRQDPGQGLRLIYYSQIVNDFQKGDIAEGYSVSREKKESFPLTVTSAQKNPTAFYLCASSIGDDSQPQHFGDGTRLSIL.

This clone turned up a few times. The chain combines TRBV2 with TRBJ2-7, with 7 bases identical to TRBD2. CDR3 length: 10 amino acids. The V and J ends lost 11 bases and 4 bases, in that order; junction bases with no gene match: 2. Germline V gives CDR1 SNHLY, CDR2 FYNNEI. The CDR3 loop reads CAGGEYEQYF. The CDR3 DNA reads TGTGCCGGGGGGGAGTACGAGCAGTACTTC.

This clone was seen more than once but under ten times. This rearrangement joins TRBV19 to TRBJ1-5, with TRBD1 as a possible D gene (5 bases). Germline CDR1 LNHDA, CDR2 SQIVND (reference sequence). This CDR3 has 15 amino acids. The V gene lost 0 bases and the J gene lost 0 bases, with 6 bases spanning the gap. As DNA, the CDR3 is TGTGCCAGTAGTATAGAGGACACTAGCAATCAGCCCCAGCATTTT. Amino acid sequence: CASSIEDTSNQPQHF.

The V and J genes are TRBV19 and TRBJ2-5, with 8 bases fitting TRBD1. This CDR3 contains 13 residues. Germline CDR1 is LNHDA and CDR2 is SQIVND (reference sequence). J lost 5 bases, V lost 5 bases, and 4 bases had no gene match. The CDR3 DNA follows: TGTGCCAGTAGTCAGGGGGCCCAGGAGACCCAGTACTTC. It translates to CASSQGAQETQYF.

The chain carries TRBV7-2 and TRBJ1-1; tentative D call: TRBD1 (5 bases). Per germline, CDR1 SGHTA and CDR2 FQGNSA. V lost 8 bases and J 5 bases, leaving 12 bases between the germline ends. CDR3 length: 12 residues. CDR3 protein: CASAWGGTEAFF. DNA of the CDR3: TGTGCCAGCGCCTGGGGGGGGACTGAAGCTTTCTTT.

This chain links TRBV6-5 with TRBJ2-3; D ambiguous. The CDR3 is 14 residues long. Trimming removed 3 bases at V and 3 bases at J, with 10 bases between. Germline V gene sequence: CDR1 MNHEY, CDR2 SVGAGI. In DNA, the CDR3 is TGTGCCAGCAGTTATGGTCTAGAAACAGATACGCAGTATTTT. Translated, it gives CASSYGLETDTQYF.

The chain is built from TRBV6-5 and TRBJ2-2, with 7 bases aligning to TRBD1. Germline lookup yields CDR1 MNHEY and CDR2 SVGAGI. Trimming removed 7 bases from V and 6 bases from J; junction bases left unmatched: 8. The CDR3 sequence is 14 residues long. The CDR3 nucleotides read TGTGCCAGCACTTTAGGGCAGGGGGCCGGGGAGCTGTTTTTT. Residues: CASTLGQGAGELFF.

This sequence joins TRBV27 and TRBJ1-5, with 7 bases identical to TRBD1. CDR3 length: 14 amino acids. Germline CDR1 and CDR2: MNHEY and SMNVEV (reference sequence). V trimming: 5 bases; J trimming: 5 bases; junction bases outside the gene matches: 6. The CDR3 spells CASSMDRIYQPQHF. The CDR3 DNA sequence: TGTGCCAGCAGTATGGACAGGATTTATCAGCCCCAGCATTTT.

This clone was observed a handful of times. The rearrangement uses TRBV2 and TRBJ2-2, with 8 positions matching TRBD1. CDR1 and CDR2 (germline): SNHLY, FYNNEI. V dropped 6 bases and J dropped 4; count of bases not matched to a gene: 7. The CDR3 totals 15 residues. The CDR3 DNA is TGTGCCAGCAGCTACAGGGGGGTAGCCACCGGGGAGCTGTTTTTT. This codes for CASSYRGVATGELFF.

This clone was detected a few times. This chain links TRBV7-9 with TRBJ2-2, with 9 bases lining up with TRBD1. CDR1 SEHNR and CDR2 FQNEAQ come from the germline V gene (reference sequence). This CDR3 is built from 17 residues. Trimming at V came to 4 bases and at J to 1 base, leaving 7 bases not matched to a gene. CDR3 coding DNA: TGTGCCAGCAGCTCGGGATTGGGACAGGGGAACACCGGGGAGCTGTTTTTT. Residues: CASSSGLGQGNTGELFF.

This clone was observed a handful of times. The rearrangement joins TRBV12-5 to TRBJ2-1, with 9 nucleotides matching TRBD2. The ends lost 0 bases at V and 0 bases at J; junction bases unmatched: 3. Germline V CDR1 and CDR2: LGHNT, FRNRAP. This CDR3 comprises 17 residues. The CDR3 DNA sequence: TGTGCTAGTGGTTTGGTCATACTAGCGGGCTCCTACAATGAGCAGTTCTTC. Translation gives CASGLVILAGSYNEQFF.

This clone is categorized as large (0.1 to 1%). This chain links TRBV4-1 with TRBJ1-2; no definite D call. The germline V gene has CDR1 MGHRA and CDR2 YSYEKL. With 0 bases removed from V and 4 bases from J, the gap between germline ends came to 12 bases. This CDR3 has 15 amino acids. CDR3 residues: CASSQDWGESYGYTF. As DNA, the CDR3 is TGCGCCAGCAGCCAAGATTGGGGAGAATCCTATGGCTACACCTTC.

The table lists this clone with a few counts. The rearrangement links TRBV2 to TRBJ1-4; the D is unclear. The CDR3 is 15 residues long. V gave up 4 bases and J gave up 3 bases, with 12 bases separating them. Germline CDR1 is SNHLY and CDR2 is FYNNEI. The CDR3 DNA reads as TGTGCCAGCAGTGGTATCGGAAGAGCTAATGAAAAACTGTTTTTT. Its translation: CASSGIGRANEKLFF.

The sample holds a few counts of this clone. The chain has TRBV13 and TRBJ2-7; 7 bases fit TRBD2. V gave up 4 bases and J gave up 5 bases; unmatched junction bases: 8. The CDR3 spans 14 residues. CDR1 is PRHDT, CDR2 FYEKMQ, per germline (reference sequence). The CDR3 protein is CASSYETRGDEQYF. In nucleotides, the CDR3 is TGTGCCAGCAGCTACGAGACACGGGGGGACGAGCAGTACTTC.

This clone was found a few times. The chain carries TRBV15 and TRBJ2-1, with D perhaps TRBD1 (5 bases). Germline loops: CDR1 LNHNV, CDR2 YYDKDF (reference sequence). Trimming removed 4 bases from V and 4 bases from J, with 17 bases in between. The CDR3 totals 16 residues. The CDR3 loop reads CATSNGEWGLYNEQFF. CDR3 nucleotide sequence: TGTGCCACCAGCAATGGGGAATGGGGCTTATACAATGAGCAGTTCTTC.

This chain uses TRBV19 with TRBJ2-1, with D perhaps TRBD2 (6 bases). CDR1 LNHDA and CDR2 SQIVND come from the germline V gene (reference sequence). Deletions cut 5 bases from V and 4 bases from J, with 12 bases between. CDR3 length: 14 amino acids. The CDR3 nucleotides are TGTGCCAGTAGTCGAATTAGCGGATACAATGAGCAGTTCTTC. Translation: CASSRISGYNEQFF.

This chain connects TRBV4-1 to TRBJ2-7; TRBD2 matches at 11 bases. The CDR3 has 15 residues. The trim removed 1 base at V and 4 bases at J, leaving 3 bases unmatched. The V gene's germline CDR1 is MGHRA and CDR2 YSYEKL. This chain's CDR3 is CASSQAGTSGYEQYF. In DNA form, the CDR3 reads TGCGCCAGCAGCCAAGCCGGGACTAGCGGATACGAGCAGTACTTC.

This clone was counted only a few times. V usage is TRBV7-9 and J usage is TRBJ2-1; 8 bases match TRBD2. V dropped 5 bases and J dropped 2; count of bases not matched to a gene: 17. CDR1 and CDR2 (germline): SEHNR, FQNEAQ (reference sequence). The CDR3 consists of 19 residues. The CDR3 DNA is TGTGCCAGCAGCCCACAAGCGGGGGCCTCAGGGAGCGCCTACAATGAGCAGTTCTTC. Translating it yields CASSPQAGASGSAYNEQFF.

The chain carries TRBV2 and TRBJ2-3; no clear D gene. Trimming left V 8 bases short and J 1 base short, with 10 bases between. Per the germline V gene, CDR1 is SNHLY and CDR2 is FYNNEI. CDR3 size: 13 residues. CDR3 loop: CASLEPGTDTQYF. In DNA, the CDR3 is TGTGCCAGCTTAGAACCGGGCACAGATACGCAGTATTTT.